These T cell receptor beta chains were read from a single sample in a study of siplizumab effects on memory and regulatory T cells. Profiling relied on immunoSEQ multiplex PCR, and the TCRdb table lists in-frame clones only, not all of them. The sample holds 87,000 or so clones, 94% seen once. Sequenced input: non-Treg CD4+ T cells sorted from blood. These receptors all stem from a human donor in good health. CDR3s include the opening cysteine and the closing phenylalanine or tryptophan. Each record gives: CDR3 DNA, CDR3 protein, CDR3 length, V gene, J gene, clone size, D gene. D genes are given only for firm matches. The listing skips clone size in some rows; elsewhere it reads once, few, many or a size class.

CDR3nt: TGTGCCAGCAGCTTAACGGCGGGACTAGCCTTCCGCGGGAGGGTGACAGATACGCAGTATTTT
CDR3aa: CASSLTAGLAFRGRVTDTQYF
len: 21
v_gene: TRBV7-3
j_gene: TRBJ2-3
abundance: once
d_gene: TRBD2

CDR3nt: TGTGCCAGCAGTTTCTCTCGAGTGGACAGGGCGGGTGAAAAACTGTTTTTT
CDR3aa: CASSFSRVDRAGEKLFF
len: 17
v_gene: TRBV2
j_gene: TRBJ1-4
abundance: NA
d_gene: TRBD1

CDR3nt: TGTGCCAGCTCAGAAGGGTGGGAGACCCAGTACTTC
CDR3aa: CASSEGWETQYF
len: 12
v_gene: TRBV6-1
j_gene: TRBJ2-5
abundance: NA
d_gene: NA

CDR3nt: TGCGCCAGCAGCCAAGAATTGGACAGGTGGCGGCAGACCCAGTACTTC
CDR3aa: CASSQELDRWRQTQYF
len: 16
v_gene: TRBV4-1
j_gene: TRBJ2-5
abundance: NA
d_gene: TRBD1

CDR3nt: TGTGCCAGCTCACCACCGTGGGCAGGGGCTGGAAACACCATATATTTT
CDR3aa: CASSPPWAGAGNTIYF
len: 16
v_gene: TRBV18
j_gene: TRBJ1-3
abundance: NA
d_gene: NA

CDR3nt: TGTGCCAGCAGCGCCTTATCGGGATCAGATACGCAGTATTTT
CDR3aa: CASSALSGSDTQYF
len: 14
v_gene: TRBV9
j_gene: TRBJ2-3
abundance: NA
d_gene: NA

CDR3nt: TGTGCCAGCAGCGGACTAGCGGGAGGCCCAAGCTCCTACAATGAGCAGTTCTTC
CDR3aa: CASSGLAGGPSSYNEQFF
len: 18
v_gene: TRBV9
j_gene: TRBJ2-1
abundance: NA
d_gene: TRBD2

CDR3nt: TGTGCCAGCAGCTTAGGGGCCCGGGAGCAGTACTTC
CDR3aa: CASSLGAREQYF
len: 12
v_gene: TRBV7-8
j_gene: TRBJ2-7
abundance: NA
d_gene: NA

CDR3nt: TGTGCCAGCAGACAGGTCTCTGGAAACACCATATATTTT
CDR3aa: CASRQVSGNTIYF
len: 13
v_gene: TRBV6-1
j_gene: TRBJ1-3
abundance: NA
d_gene: NA

CDR3nt: TGTGCCAGTAGCCAAGGGGGGGCTCTGGGTGAAAAACTGTTTTTT
CDR3aa: CASSQGGALGEKLFF
len: 15
v_gene: TRBV19
j_gene: TRBJ1-4
abundance: NA
d_gene: NA

CDR3nt: TGTGCCAGCAGTCAGACACCGACTAGCGGGAATCCAGCCAAAAACATTCAGTACTTC
CDR3aa: CASSQTPTSGNPAKNIQYF
len: 19
v_gene: TRBV27
j_gene: TRBJ2-4
abundance: NA
d_gene: TRBD2

CDR3nt: TGTGCCTGGAGTGGGGGAGGGGGCAGGGTTGCCTACGAGCAGTACTTC
CDR3aa: CAWSGGGGRVAYEQYF
len: 16
v_gene: TRBV30
j_gene: TRBJ2-7
abundance: NA
d_gene: NA

CDR3nt: TGTGCCAGCAAACGAGGGAATGGCTACACCTTC
CDR3aa: CASKRGNGYTF
len: 11
v_gene: TRBV6-1
j_gene: TRBJ1-2
abundance: NA
d_gene: NA

CDR3nt: TGTGCCAGCAGGAACAGGGTTTCCGGGGAGCTGTTTTTT
CDR3aa: CASRNRVSGELFF
len: 13
v_gene: TRBV7-9
j_gene: TRBJ2-2
abundance: NA
d_gene: NA

CDR3nt: TGCGCCAGCAGAAATCCAGGGAGGTTGTACACTGAAGCTTTCTTT
CDR3aa: CASRNPGRLYTEAFF
len: 15
v_gene: TRBV10-1
j_gene: TRBJ1-1
abundance: NA
d_gene: NA

CDR3nt: TGTGCCAGTAGTGTAGCACCGGGACAGGCTAGCAATCAGCCCCAGCATTTT
CDR3aa: CASSVAPGQASNQPQHF
len: 17
v_gene: TRBV19
j_gene: TRBJ1-5
abundance: once
d_gene: TRBD1